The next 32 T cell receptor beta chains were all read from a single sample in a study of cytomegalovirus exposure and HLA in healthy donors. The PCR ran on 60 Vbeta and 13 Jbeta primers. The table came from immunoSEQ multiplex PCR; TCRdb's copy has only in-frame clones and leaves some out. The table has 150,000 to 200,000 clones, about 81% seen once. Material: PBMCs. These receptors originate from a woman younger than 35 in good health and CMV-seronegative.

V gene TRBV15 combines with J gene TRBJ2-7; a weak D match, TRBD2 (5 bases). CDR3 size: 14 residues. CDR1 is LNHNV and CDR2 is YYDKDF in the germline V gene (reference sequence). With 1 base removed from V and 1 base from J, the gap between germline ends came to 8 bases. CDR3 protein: CATSRGEGSYEQYF. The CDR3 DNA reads TGTGCCACCAGCAGAGGAGAGGGATCCTACGAGCAGTACTTC.

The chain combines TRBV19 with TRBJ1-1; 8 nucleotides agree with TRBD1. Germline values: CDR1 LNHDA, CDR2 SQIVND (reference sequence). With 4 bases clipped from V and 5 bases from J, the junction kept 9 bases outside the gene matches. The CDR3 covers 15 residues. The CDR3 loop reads CASSRSGTGGTEAFF. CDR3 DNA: TGTGCCAGTAGTAGATCCGGGACAGGAGGTACTGAAGCTTTCTTT.

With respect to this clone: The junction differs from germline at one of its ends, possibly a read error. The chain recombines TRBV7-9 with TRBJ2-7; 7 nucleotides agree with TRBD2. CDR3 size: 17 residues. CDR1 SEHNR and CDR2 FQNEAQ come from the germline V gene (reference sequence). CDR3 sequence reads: CSSSQELRSGGLPEQYF. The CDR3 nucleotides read TGTTCCAGCAGCCAAGAGTTAAGGTCGGGAGGCCTTCCCGAGCAGTACTTC.

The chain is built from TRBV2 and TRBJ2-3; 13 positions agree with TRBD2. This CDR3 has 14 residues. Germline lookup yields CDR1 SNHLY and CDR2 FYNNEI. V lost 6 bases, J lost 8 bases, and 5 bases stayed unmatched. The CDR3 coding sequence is TGTGCCAGCAGGACTAGCGGGAGGTCGGGTACGCAGTATTTT. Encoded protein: CASRTSGRSGTQYF.

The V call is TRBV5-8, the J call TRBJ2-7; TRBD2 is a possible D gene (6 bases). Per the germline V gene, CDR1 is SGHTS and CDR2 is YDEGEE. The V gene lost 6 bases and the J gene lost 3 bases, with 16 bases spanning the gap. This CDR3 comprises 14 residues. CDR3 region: CASTLRSSGYEQYF. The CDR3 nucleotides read TGTGCCAGCACCCTCAGGAGTAGCGGCTACGAGCAGTACTTC.

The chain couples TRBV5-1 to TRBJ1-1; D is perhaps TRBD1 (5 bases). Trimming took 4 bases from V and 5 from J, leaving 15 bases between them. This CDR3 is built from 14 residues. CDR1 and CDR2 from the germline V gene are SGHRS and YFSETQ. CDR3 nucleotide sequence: TGCGCCAGCAGCACGACGGCGGGGGGGACTGAAGCTTTCTTT. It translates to CASSTTAGGTEAFF. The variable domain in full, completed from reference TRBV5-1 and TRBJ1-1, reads KAGVTQTPRYLIKTRGQQVTLSCSPISGHRSVSWYQQTPGQGLQFLFEYFSETQRNKGNFPGRFSGRQFSNSRSEMNVSTLELGDSALYLCASSTTAGGTEAFFGQGTRLTVV.

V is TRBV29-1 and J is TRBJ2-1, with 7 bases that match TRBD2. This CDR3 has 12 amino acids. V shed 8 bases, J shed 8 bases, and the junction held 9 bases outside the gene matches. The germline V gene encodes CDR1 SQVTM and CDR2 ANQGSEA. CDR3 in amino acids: CSLGRGVHEQFF. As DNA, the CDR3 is TGCAGCTTGGGCCGGGGGGTACATGAGCAGTTCTTC.

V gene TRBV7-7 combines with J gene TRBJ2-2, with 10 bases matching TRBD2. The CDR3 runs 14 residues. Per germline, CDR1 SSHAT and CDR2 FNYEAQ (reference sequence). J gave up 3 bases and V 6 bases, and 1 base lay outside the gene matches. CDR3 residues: CASSLAGDTGELFF. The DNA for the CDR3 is TGTGCCAGCAGTCTAGCGGGGGACACCGGGGAGCTGTTTTTT.

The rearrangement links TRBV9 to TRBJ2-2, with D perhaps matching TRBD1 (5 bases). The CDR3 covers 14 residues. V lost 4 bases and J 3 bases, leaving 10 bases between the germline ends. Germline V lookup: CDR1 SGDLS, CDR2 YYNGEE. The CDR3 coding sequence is TGTGCCAGCAGCTTGCAAGGGGACACCGGGGAGCTGTTTTTT. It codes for CASSLQGDTGELFF. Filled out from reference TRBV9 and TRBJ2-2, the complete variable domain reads DSGVTQTPKHLITATGQRVTLRCSPRSGDLSVYWYQQSLDQGLQFLIQYYNGEERAKGNILERFSAQQFPDLHSELNLSSLELGDSALYFCASSLQGDTGELFFGEGSRLTVL.

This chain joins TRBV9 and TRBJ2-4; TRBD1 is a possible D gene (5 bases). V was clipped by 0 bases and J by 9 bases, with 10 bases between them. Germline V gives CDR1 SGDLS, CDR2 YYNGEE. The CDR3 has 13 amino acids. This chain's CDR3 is CASSVGGLGIQYF. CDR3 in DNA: TGTGCCAGCAGCGTAGGGGGCTTGGGCATTCAGTACTTC.

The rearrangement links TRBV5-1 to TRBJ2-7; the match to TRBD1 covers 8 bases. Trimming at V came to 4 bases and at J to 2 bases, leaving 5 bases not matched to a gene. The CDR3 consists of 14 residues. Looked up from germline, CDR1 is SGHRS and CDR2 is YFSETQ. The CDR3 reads CASSLGTGAYEQYF. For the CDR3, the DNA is TGCGCCAGCAGCCTAGGGACAGGCGCCTACGAGCAGTACTTC. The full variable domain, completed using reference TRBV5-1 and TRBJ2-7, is KAGVTQTPRYLIKTRGQQVTLSCSPISGHRSVSWYQQTPGQGLQFLFEYFSETQRNKGNFPGRFSGRQFSNSRSEMNVSTLELGDSALYLCASSLGTGAYEQYFGPGTRLTVT.

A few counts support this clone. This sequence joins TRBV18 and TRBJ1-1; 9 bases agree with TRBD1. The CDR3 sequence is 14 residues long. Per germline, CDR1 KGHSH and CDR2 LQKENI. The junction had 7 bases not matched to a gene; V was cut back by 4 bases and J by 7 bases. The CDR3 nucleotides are TGTGCCAGCTCACGCCGGGACAGGGCAAATGAAGCTTTCTTT. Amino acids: CASSRRDRANEAFF.

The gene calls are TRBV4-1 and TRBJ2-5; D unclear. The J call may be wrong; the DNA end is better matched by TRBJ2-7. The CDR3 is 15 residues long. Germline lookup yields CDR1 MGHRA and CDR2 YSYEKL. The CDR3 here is CASSQGRSQRYEQYF. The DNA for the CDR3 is TGCGCCAGCAGCCAAGGAAGGAGCCAGAGGTACGAGCAGTACTTC.

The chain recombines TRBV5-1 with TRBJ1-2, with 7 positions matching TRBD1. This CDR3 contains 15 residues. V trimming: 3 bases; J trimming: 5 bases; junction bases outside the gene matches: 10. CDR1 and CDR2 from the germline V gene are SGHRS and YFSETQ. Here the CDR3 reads CASSWGQRGDYGYTF. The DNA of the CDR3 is TGCGCCAGCAGCTGGGGACAGAGAGGAGATTATGGCTACACCTTC.

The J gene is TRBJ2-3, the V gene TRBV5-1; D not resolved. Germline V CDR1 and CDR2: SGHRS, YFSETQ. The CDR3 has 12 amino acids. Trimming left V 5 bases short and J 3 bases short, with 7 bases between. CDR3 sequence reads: CASRRATDTQYF. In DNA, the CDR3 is TGCGCCAGCAGAAGAGCAACAGATACGCAGTATTTT. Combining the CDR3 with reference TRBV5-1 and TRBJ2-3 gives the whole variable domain KAGVTQTPRYLIKTRGQQVTLSCSPISGHRSVSWYQQTPGQGLQFLFEYFSETQRNKGNFPGRFSGRQFSNSRSEMNVSTLELGDSALYLCASRRATDTQYFGPGTRLTVL.

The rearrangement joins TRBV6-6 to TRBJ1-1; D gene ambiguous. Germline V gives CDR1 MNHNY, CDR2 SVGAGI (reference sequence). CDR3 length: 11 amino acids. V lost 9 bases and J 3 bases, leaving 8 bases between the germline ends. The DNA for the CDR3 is TGTGCCAGTCAAGAGTACACTGAAGCTTTCTTT. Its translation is CASQEYTEAFF.

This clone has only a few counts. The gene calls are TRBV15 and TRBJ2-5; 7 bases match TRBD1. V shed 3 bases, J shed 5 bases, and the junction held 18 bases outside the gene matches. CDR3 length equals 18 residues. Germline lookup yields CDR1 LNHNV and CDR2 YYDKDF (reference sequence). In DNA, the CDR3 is TGTGCCACCAGCAGGAGTGACAGGGCTTACACAGGACGGGAGACCCAGTACTTC. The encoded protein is CATSRSDRAYTGRETQYF.

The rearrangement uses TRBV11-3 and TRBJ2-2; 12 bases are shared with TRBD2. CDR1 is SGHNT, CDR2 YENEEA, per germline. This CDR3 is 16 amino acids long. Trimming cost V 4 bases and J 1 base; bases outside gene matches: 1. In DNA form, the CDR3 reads TGTGCCAGCAGCTCGGGACTAGCGGGGAACACCGGGGAGCTGTTTTTT. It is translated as CASSSGLAGNTGELFF.

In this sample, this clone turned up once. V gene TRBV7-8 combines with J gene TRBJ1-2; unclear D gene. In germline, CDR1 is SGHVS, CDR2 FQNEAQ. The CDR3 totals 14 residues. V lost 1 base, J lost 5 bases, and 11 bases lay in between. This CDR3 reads CASSLEVASYGYTF. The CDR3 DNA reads TGTGCCAGCAGCTTAGAGGTAGCCTCTTATGGCTACACCTTC.

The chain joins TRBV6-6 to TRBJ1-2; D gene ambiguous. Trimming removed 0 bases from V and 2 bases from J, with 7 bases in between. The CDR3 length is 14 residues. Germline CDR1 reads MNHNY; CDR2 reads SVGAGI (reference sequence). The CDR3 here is CASSYSPGNYGYTF. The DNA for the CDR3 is TGTGCCAGCAGTTACTCACCAGGAAACTATGGCTACACCTTC.

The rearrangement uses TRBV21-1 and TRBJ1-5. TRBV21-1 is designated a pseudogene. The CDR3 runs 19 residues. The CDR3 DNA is TGTGCCAGCAGCAGGAGCGATCTTACCGGGACTGCCGTTTGCCAGCCCCAGCATTTT. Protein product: CASSRSDLTGTAVCQPQHF.

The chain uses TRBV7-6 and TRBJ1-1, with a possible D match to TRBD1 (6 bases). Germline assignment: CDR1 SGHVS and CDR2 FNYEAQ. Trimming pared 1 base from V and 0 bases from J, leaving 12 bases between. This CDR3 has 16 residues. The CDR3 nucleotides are TGTGCCAGCAGCTTAGGGGGGACACTGATGAACACTGAAGCTTTCTTT. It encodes CASSLGGTLMNTEAFF.

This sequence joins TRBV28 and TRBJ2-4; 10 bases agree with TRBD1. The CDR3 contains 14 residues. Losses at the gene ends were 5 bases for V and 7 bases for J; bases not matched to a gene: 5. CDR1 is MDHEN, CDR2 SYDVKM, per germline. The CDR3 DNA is TGTGCCAGCAGTCTACCGGACAGGGGGAACATTCAGTACTTC. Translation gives CASSLPDRGNIQYF.

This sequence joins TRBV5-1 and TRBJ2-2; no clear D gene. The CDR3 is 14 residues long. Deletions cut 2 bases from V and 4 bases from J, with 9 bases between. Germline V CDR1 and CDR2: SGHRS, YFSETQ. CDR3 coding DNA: TGCGCCAGCAGCTTCGAGATACCCACCGGGGAGCTGTTTTTT. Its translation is CASSFEIPTGELFF. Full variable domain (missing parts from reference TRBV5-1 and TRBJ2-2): KAGVTQTPRYLIKTRGQQVTLSCSPISGHRSVSWYQQTPGQGLQFLFEYFSETQRNKGNFPGRFSGRQFSNSRSEMNVSTLELGDSALYLCASSFEIPTGELFFGEGSRLTVL.

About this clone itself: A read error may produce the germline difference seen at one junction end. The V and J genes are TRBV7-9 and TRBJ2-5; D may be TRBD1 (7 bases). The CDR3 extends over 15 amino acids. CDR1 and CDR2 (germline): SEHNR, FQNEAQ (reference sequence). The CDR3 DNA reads TGTGTCAGCACGGGGGACAGTCAGAACCAAGAGACCCAGTACTTC. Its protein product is CVSTGDSQNQETQYF. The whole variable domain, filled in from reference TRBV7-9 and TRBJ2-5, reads DTGVSQNPRHKITKRGQNVTFRCDPISEHNRLYWYRQTLGQGPEFLTYFQNEAQLEKSRLLSDRFSAERPKGSFSTLEIQRTEQGDSAMYLCVSTGDSQNQETQYFGPGTRLLVL.

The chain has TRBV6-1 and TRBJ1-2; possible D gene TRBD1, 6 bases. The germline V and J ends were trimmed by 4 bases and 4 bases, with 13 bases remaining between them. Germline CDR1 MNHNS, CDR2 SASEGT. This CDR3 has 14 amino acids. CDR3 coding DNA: TGTGCCAGCAGTGGAGGGGGTCGGGGCTATGGCTACACCTTC. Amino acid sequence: CASSGGGRGYGYTF.

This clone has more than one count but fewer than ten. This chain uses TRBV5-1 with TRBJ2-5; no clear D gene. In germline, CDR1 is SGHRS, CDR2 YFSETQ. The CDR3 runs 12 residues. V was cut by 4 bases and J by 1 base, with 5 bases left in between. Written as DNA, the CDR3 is TGCGCCAGCAGCCCCTTCCAAGAGACCCAGTACTTC. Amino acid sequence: CASSPFQETQYF.

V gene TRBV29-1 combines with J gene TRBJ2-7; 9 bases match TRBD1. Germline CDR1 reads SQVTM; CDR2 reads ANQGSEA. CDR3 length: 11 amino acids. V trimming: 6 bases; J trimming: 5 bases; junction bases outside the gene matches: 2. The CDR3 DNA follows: TGCAGCGTCGGGGACAGGGACGAGCAGTACTTC. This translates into CSVGDRDEQYF.

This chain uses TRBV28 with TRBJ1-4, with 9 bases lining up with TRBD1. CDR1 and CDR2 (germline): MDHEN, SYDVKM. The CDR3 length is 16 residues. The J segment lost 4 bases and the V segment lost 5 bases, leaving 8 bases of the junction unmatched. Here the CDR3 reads CASSPGTGKFNEKLFF. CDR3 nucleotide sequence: TGTGCCAGCAGTCCCGGGACAGGGAAGTTTAATGAAAAACTGTTTTTT.

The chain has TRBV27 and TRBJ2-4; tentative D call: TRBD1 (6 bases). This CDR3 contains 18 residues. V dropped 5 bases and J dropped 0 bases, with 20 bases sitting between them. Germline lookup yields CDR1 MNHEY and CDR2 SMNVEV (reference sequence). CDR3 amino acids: CASSHRAGLSRAKNIQYF. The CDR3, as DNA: TGTGCCAGCAGTCACAGGGCTGGTTTGTCTCGAGCCAAAAACATTCAGTACTTC.

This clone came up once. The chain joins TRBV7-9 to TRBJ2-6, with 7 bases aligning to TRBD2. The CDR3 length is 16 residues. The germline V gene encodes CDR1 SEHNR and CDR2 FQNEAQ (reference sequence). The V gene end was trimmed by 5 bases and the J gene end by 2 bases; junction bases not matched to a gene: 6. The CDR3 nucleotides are TGTGCCAGCAGCCCCAGCGGGACCCCTGGGGCCAACGTCCTGACTTTC. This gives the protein CASSPSGTPGANVLTF. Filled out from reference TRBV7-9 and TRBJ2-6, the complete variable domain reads DTGVSQNPRHKITKRGQNVTFRCDPISEHNRLYWYRQTLGQGPEFLTYFQNEAQLEKSRLLSDRFSAERPKGSFSTLEIQRTEQGDSAMYLCASSPSGTPGANVLTFGAGSRLTVL.

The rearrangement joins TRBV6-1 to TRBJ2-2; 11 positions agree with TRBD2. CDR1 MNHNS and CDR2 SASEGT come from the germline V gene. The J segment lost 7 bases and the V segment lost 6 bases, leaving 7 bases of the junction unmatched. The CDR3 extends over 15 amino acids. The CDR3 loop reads CASSQLAGVVGELFF. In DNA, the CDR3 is TGTGCCAGCAGCCAACTAGCGGGAGTGGTCGGGGAGCTGTTTTTT.